These 32 T cell receptor beta chains were sequenced from one sample in a study of blood T cell repertoires in COVID-19. Here immunoSEQ multiplex PCR was the method, and the copy in TCRdb shows in-frame clones only, minus some. Among approximately 210,000 clones listed, around four fifths were seen once. The sequenced sample was peripheral blood. The receptors were gathered from a man in his 60s with COVID-19, enrolled during active disease.

The chain couples TRBV29-1 to TRBJ2-1, with D unresolved. The germline V gene encodes CDR1 SQVTM and CDR2 ANQGSEA. The V and J ends lost 2 bases and 11 bases respectively, with 19 bases between them. There are 14 residues in the CDR3. The CDR3: CSVELGSGSGKQFF. The CDR3, as DNA: TGCAGCGTTGAACTGGGCTCAGGTAGTGGCAAGCAGTTCTTC.

The rearrangement links TRBV15 to TRBJ1-5, with 10 bases fitting TRBD1. This CDR3 contains 17 residues. CDR1 is LNHNV, CDR2 YYDKDF, per germline (reference sequence). V was clipped by 1 base and J by 1 base; unmatched bases: 4. The DNA of the CDR3 is TGTGCCACCAGCAGAGGGGGACAGGGGAGAAGCAATCAGCCCCAGCATTTT. Its protein is CATSRGGQGRSNQPQHF.

The chain employs TRBV2 and TRBJ1-3; possibly TRBD1 for D (5 bases). Germline CDR1 reads SNHLY; CDR2 reads FYNNEI. V gave up 4 bases and J gave up 4 bases, with 14 bases separating them. This CDR3 has 15 amino acids. The CDR3 reads CASSGAGSSGNTIYF. The CDR3, as DNA: TGTGCCAGCAGTGGGGCAGGGTCCTCGGGAAACACCATATATTTT.

This sequence joins TRBV19 and TRBJ2-6, with 8 bases fitting TRBD1. Germline CDR1 is LNHDA and CDR2 is SQIVND (reference sequence). CDR3 length: 16 amino acids. J gave up 4 bases and V 7 bases, and 9 bases lay outside the gene matches. CDR3 region: CASTSDRAGGANVLTF. DNA for the CDR3: TGTGCCAGTACCTCGGACAGGGCGGGAGGGGCCAACGTCCTGACTTTC.

This chain links TRBV6-5 with TRBJ2-5; TRBD2 might be the D (6 bases). Germline lookup yields CDR1 MNHEY and CDR2 SVGAGI. With 0 bases removed from V and 1 base from J, the gap between germline ends came to 9 bases. This CDR3 is built from 15 residues. CDR3 bases: TGTGCCAGCAGTTACTCTCCGGAGGGCCAAGAGACCCAGTACTTC. Translation gives CASSYSPEGQETQYF.

The chain recombines TRBV18 with TRBJ1-5; 9 bases line up with TRBD1. The V gene's germline CDR1 is KGHSH and CDR2 LQKENI. Trimming cost V 2 bases and J 7 bases; bases outside gene matches: 15. This CDR3 contains 18 residues. CDR3 sequence (DNA): TGTGCCAGCTCACCAATTGGACAGGGGATAGGTACATCCCAGCCCCAGCATTTT. Translating gives CASSPIGQGIGTSQPQHF.

The chain is built from TRBV28 and TRBJ1-4, with a weak D call TRBD1 (5 bases). The germline V and J ends were trimmed by 5 bases and 3 bases, with 13 bases remaining between them. The length of the CDR3 is 15 residues. Germline V CDR1 and CDR2: MDHEN, SYDVKM. In DNA form, the CDR3 reads TGTGCCAGCAGTCCTCCGGGAGGGGCTAATGAAAAACTGTTTTTT. Its translation: CASSPPGGANEKLFF. Full variable domain (missing parts from reference TRBV28 and TRBJ1-4): DVKVTQSSRYLVKRTGEKVFLECVQDMDHENMFWYRQDPGLGLRLIYFSYDVKMKEKGDIPEGYSVSREKKERFSLILESASTNQTSMYLCASSPPGGANEKLFFGSGTQLSVL.

This clone was counted between two and nine times. This chain uses TRBV30 with TRBJ1-5; D may be TRBD1 (6 bases). Germline CDR1 reads GTSNPN; CDR2 reads SVGIG (reference sequence). The CDR3 length is 15 residues. The germline V and J ends were trimmed by 3 bases and 2 bases, with 14 bases remaining between them. The CDR3 DNA follows: TGTGCCTGGAGACCCCGGTCAGGGGGCAATCAGCCCCAGCATTTT. Encoded protein: CAWRPRSGGNQPQHF. The full variable domain, with the rest looked up from reference TRBV30 and TRBJ1-5, is SQTIHQWPATLVQPVGSPLSLECTVEGTSNPNLYWYRQAAGRGLQLLFYSVGIGQISSEVPQNLSASRPQDRQFILSSKKLLLSDSGFYLCAWRPRSGGNQPQHFGDGTRLSIL.

The chain links TRBV3-1 (or the pseudogene TRBV3-2) to TRBJ2-5; 10 bases map to TRBD1. Germline V CDR1 and CDR2: LGHDT, YNNKEL (reference sequence). This CDR3 comprises 14 residues. V trimming: 9 bases; J trimming: 6 bases; junction bases outside the gene matches: 10. Written as DNA, the CDR3 is TGTGCCAGTTGCAGGGGGACAGGGGCGCAGACCCAGTACTTC. Its translation: CASCRGTGAQTQYF.

This chain connects TRBV4-3 to TRBJ1-1; possible D gene TRBD1, 6 bases. The CDR3 extends over 15 amino acids. The V gene's germline CDR1 is LGHNA and CDR2 YSLEER. Trimming removed 0 bases at V and 1 base at J, with 9 bases between. The CDR3 reads CASSQDGTKNTEAFF. In DNA form, the CDR3 reads TGCGCCAGCAGCCAAGATGGGACAAAGAACACTGAAGCTTTCTTT.

This chain connects TRBV10-3 to TRBJ1-2; 7 bases agree with TRBD1. Germline lookup yields CDR1 ENHRY and CDR2 SYGVKD. The CDR3 runs to 12 residues. The ends lost 10 bases at V and 2 bases at J; junction bases unmatched: 4. The CDR3 sequence: CATMDRNYGYTF. The CDR3 DNA reads TGTGCCACCATGGACAGGAACTATGGCTACACCTTC.

The rearrangement uses TRBV18 and TRBJ2-1; TRBD1 matches at 9 bases. CDR1 KGHSH and CDR2 LQKENI come from the germline V gene. The CDR3 sequence is 16 residues long. The junction had 5 bases not matched to a gene; V was cut back by 4 bases and J by 1 base. The DNA of the CDR3 is TGTGCCAGCTCACAACAGGGGGCTAGGTCCTACAATGAGCAGTTCTTC. The encoded protein is CASSQQGARSYNEQFF. The full variable domain, rest sourced from reference TRBV18 and TRBJ2-1, is NAGVMQNPRHLVRRRGQEARLRCSPMKGHSHVYWYRQLPEEGLKFMVYLQKENIIDESGMPKERFSAEFPKEGPSILRIQQVVRGDSAAYFCASSQQGARSYNEQFFGPGTRLTVL.

The J gene is TRBJ2-7, the V gene TRBV11-2; 8 positions match TRBD2. V shed 5 bases, J shed 2 bases, and the junction held 8 bases outside the gene matches. The CDR3 is 15 residues long. Germline V CDR1 and CDR2: SGHAT, FQNNGV. The CDR3, as DNA: TGTGCCAGCAGCCCCGAAAGCGGGAGAGCCTACGAGCAGTACTTC. Translated: CASSPESGRAYEQYF.

The genes are TRBV5-4 and TRBJ1-2; D perhaps matches TRBD1 (5 bases). The V gene's germline CDR1 is SGHNT and CDR2 YYREEE (reference sequence). CDR3 size: 13 residues. Trimming shortened V by 0 bases and J by 8 bases, and 11 bases separated the two germline ends. Here the CDR3 DNA reads TGTGCCAGCAGCTTGGACTCTACAGGAGGCTACACCTTC. Translated: CASSLDSTGGYTF. Using reference TRBV5-4 and TRBJ1-2 for the parts outside the CDR3, the full variable domain is ETGVTQSPTHLIKTRGQQVTLRCSSQSGHNTVSWYQQALGQGPQFIFQYYREEENGRGNFPPRFSGLQFPNYSSELNVNALELDDSALYLCASSLDSTGGYTFGSGTRLTVV.

This chain links TRBV10-3 with TRBJ1-1; TRBD1 might be the D (5 bases). This CDR3 spans 14 amino acids. CDR1 ENHRY and CDR2 SYGVKD come from the germline V gene. The V gene lost 10 bases and the J gene lost 4 bases, with 19 bases spanning the gap. The CDR3 region has the DNA TGTGCCAGCATATCAGGAGGGCAGGGCACTGAAGCTTTCTTT. Its protein is CASISGGQGTEAFF.

The chain has TRBV18 and TRBJ2-7; D possibly corresponds to TRBD1 (5 bases). Germline V CDR1 and CDR2: KGHSH, LQKENI. Trimming took 2 bases from V and 3 from J, leaving 11 bases between them. The CDR3 covers 14 residues. This CDR3 is CASSPALDNYEQYF. In DNA, the CDR3 is TGTGCCAGCTCACCAGCTCTGGACAACTACGAGCAGTACTTC.

J is TRBJ2-7 and V is TRBV27; TRBD1 aligns across 7 bases. This CDR3 has 13 residues. Germline values: CDR1 MNHEY, CDR2 SMNVEV (reference sequence). Trimming took 8 bases from V and 3 from J; bases not matched to a gene: 7. The CDR3 sequence: CASSRQGNYEQYF. DNA for the CDR3: TGTGCCAGCTCCCGACAGGGCAACTACGAGCAGTACTTC.

The chain combines TRBV2 with TRBJ1-4; D remains ambiguous. This CDR3 contains 14 residues. With 4 bases removed from V and 4 bases from J, the gap between germline ends came to 10 bases. Germline values: CDR1 SNHLY, CDR2 FYNNEI. The chain's CDR3 is CASSVGQINEKLFF. The CDR3 DNA reads TGTGCCAGCAGTGTTGGGCAGATTAATGAAAAACTGTTTTTT.

The gene calls are TRBV28 and TRBJ2-6; D remains unclear. The CDR3 length is 14 residues. The V end was cut by 2 bases, the J end by 4 bases, with 6 bases between. Germline CDR1 is MDHEN and CDR2 is SYDVKM. The CDR3: CASSLLGGANVLTF. In nucleotides, the CDR3 is TGTGCCAGCAGTTTACTCGGGGGGGCCAACGTCCTGACTTTC.

This chain links TRBV27 with TRBJ2-1; 12 nucleotides line up with TRBD2. CDR3 length: 17 amino acids. The junction had 5 bases not matched to a gene; V was cut back by 5 bases and J by 0 bases. Germline CDR1 is MNHEY and CDR2 is SMNVEV (reference sequence). The CDR3 is CASSAETSGSSYNEQFF. In DNA form, the CDR3 reads TGTGCCAGCAGTGCCGAGACTAGCGGGAGCTCCTACAATGAGCAGTTCTTC.

This clone has only one observation. The chain links TRBV6-6 to TRBJ2-7; a possible D gene is TRBD1 (6 bases). Germline CDR1 reads MNHNY; CDR2 reads SVGAGI (reference sequence). The CDR3 length is 13 residues. V lost 6 bases, J lost 3 bases, and 12 bases lay in between. The CDR3 DNA reads TGTGCCAGCAGGGACAGAGTTATCTACGAGCAGTACTTC. Translated: CASRDRVIYEQYF.

The genes are TRBV10-1 and TRBJ1-3; no reliable D call. The CDR3 consists of 13 residues. Trimming left V 5 bases short and J 1 base short, with 6 bases between. Germline V CDR1 and CDR2: WNHNN, SYGVQD (reference sequence). The CDR3 protein is CASSPESGNTIYF. CDR3 nucleotide sequence: TGCGCCAGCAGTCCGGAGTCTGGAAACACCATATATTTT.

The chain joins TRBV5-1 to TRBJ2-1; maybe TRBD1 (5 bases). The V end was cut by 0 bases, the J end by 0 bases, with 10 bases between. CDR3 length: 16 amino acids. Germline CDR1 is SGHRS and CDR2 is YFSETQ. CDR3 region: CASSLAGQSSYNEQFF. In DNA form, the CDR3 reads TGCGCCAGCAGCTTGGCCGGACAATCCTCCTACAATGAGCAGTTCTTC. Looking up the rest from reference TRBV5-1 and TRBJ2-1 gives the full variable domain: KAGVTQTPRYLIKTRGQQVTLSCSPISGHRSVSWYQQTPGQGLQFLFEYFSETQRNKGNFPGRFSGRQFSNSRSEMNVSTLELGDSALYLCASSLAGQSSYNEQFFGPGTRLTVL.

This clone was seen once. CDR3 protein: CASRWTGMGGRAKNIQYF. CDR3 sequence (DNA): TGTGCCAGTAGATGGACAGGGATGGGGGGGCGCGCCAAAAACATTCAGTACTTC. V usage is TRBV19 and J usage is TRBJ2-4; possible D gene TRBD1, 8 bases. In germline, CDR1 is LNHDA, CDR2 SQIVND (reference sequence). The CDR3 sequence is 18 residues long. V was pared by 6 bases and J by 1 base, with 22 bases between.

V is TRBV11-2 and J is TRBJ2-7, with TRBD1 as a possible D gene (6 bases). There are 14 residues in the CDR3. Per germline, CDR1 SGHAT and CDR2 FQNNGV. V lost 5 bases and J lost 2, with 13 bases in between. The CDR3 DNA reads TGTGCCAGCAGCAGGACAGCCGGTCCCTACGAGCAGTACTTC. Amino acid sequence: CASSRTAGPYEQYF. The full variable domain, with the rest looked up from reference TRBV11-2 and TRBJ2-7, is EAGVAQSPRYKIIEKRQSVAFWCNPISGHATLYWYQQILGQGPKLLIQFQNNGVVDDSQLPKDRFSAERLKGVDSTLKIQPAKLEDSAVYLCASSRTAGPYEQYFGPGTRLTVT.

The chain uses TRBV5-4 and TRBJ1-1; tentative D call: TRBD1 (6 bases). Trimming took off 4 bases at V and 0 bases at J, with 13 bases between the two ends. Germline assignment: CDR1 SGHNT and CDR2 YYREEE (reference sequence). The CDR3 length is 15 residues. CDR3 in amino acids: CASSPPQGMNTEAFF. The CDR3 DNA follows: TGTGCCAGCAGCCCCCCACAGGGTATGAACACTGAAGCTTTCTTT.

This chain joins TRBV19 and TRBJ1-1, with a possible D match to TRBD1 (5 bases). Germline CDR1 LNHDA, CDR2 SQIVND (reference sequence). V was shortened by 5 bases and J by 10 bases, with 23 bases between the two germline ends. CDR3 size: 15 residues. In DNA, the CDR3 is TGTGCCAGTAGTGACTGGTGGGACTACACTGAAGGAGCTTTCTTT. Protein product: CASSDWWDYTEGAFF.

V usage is TRBV5-5 and J usage is TRBJ1-3; tentatively, D is TRBD1 (6 bases). CDR1 and CDR2 from the germline V gene are SGHKS and YYEKEE (reference sequence). The CDR3 consists of 15 residues. With 4 bases removed from V and 4 bases from J, the gap between germline ends came to 15 bases. This chain's CDR3 is CASSGETGIGNTIYF. CDR3 nucleotides: TGTGCCAGCAGCGGGGAGACAGGAATAGGAAACACCATATATTTT.

Notes on this clone: One end of the junction does not line up with germline, which may come from a read error. The chain couples TRBV12-3 or TRBV12-4 to TRBJ1-1, with unresolved D. The CDR3 sequence is 9 residues long. The CDR3 DNA is TGTGCCAGCAGTTTACCACTCGCCTTT. The encoded protein is CASSLPLAF.

For this clone: An end of the junction differs from the germline gene, which may be a read error. The V and J genes are TRBV30 and TRBJ1-6; 9 bases agree with TRBD1. Germline lookup yields CDR1 GTSNPN and CDR2 SVGIG (reference sequence). The CDR3 spans 15 residues. As DNA, the CDR3 is TGTGCCTGGAGTCCCGGGACAGGGTATAGTTCACCCCTCCACTTT. Translated: CAWSPGTGYSSPLHF.

V is TRBV5-1 and J is TRBJ2-7, with 9 bases fitting TRBD1. The germline gives CDR1 SGHRS, CDR2 YFSETQ. Trimming took 5 bases from V and 7 from J; bases not matched to a gene: 10. This CDR3 contains 14 residues. CDR3 sequence (DNA): TGCGCCAGCAGACCCGGGACAGGGACGGGAGAGCAGTACTTC. Its protein is CASRPGTGTGEQYF.

The V and J genes are TRBV27 and TRBJ2-3; no reliable D call. The CDR3 has 14 amino acids. V dropped 0 bases and J dropped 7 bases, with 11 bases sitting between them. Germline values: CDR1 MNHEY, CDR2 SMNVEV (reference sequence). The CDR3 bases are TGTGCCAGCAGTTTATCGGGCCAGGCCAATACGCAGTATTTT. This codes for CASSLSGQANTQYF.